This TCR beta chain was obtained from a study of blood T cell repertoires in COVID-19. Study-wide background: Sources were T cells, B-cell-depleted T cells, or PBMCs; the material itself was cDNA or gDNA.

Across under 25 US areas, participants ranged in age from about 18 to 90 years. Exposed participants encountered a COVID-19 case during the 2 weeks preceding study entry. As processed by the authors: Amplification with reference gene primers provided the estimates of nucleated cell counts. The protocol was immunoSEQ multiplex PCR, while the TCRdb copy is restricted to in-frame clones and leaves out a portion. The V and J calls and clone size come from that table; D and trimming were worked out from the DNA. The repertoire holds 200,000 to 250,000 clones, with over 75% as singletons. The CDR3 has 15 residues. Germline CDR1 and CDR2: MNHEY and SMNVEV (reference sequence). Trimming cost V 0 bases and J 3 bases, with 12 bases left between them.

The chain couples TRBV27 to TRBJ2-7, with unresolved D. Sequenced material: PBMCs or T cells enriched from blood (not recorded which). This clonotype was obtained from a woman aged 25 to 39 who had been exposed to COVID-19. CDR3 nucleotide sequence: TGTGCCAGCAGTTTATCTTTGGGCAGACGCTACGAGCAGTACTTC. Translation gives CASSLSLGRRYEQYF.